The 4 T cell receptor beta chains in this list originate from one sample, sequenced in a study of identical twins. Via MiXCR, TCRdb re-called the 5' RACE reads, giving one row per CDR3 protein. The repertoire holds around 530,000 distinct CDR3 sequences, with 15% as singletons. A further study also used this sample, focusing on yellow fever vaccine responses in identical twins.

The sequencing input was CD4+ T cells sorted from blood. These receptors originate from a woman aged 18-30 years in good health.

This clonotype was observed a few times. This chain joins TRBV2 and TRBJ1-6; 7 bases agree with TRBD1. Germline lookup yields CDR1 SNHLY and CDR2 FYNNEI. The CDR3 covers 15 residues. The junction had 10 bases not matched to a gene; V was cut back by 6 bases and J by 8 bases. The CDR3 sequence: CASRERDSNYSPLHF. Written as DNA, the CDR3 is TGTGCCAGCAGAGAACGGGACAGCAACTATTCACCCCTCCACTTT.

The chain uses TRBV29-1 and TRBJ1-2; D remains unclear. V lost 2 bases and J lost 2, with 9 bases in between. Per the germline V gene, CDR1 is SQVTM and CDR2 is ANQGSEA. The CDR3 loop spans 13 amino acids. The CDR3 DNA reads TGCAGCGTTGAAATCTGGCGGAACTATGGCTACACCTTC. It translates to CSVEIWRNYGYTF.

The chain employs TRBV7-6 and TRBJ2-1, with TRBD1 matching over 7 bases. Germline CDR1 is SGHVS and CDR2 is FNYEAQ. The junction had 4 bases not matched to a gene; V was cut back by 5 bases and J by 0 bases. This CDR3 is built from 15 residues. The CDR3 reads CASSKGQSSYNEQFF. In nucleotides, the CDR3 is TGTGCCAGCAGCAAGGGACAGAGCTCCTACAATGAGCAGTTCTTC.

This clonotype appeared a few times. This chain's CDR3 is CASSVVSGTNNEQFF. The DNA of the CDR3 is TGTGCCAGCAGCGTAGTATCGGGGACAAACAATGAGCAGTTCTTC. The V and J genes are TRBV9 and TRBJ2-1; tentative D call: TRBD1 (6 bases). There are 15 residues in the CDR3. V was cut by 0 bases and J by 5 bases, with 12 bases left in between. Germline V gives CDR1 SGDLS, CDR2 YYNGEE.